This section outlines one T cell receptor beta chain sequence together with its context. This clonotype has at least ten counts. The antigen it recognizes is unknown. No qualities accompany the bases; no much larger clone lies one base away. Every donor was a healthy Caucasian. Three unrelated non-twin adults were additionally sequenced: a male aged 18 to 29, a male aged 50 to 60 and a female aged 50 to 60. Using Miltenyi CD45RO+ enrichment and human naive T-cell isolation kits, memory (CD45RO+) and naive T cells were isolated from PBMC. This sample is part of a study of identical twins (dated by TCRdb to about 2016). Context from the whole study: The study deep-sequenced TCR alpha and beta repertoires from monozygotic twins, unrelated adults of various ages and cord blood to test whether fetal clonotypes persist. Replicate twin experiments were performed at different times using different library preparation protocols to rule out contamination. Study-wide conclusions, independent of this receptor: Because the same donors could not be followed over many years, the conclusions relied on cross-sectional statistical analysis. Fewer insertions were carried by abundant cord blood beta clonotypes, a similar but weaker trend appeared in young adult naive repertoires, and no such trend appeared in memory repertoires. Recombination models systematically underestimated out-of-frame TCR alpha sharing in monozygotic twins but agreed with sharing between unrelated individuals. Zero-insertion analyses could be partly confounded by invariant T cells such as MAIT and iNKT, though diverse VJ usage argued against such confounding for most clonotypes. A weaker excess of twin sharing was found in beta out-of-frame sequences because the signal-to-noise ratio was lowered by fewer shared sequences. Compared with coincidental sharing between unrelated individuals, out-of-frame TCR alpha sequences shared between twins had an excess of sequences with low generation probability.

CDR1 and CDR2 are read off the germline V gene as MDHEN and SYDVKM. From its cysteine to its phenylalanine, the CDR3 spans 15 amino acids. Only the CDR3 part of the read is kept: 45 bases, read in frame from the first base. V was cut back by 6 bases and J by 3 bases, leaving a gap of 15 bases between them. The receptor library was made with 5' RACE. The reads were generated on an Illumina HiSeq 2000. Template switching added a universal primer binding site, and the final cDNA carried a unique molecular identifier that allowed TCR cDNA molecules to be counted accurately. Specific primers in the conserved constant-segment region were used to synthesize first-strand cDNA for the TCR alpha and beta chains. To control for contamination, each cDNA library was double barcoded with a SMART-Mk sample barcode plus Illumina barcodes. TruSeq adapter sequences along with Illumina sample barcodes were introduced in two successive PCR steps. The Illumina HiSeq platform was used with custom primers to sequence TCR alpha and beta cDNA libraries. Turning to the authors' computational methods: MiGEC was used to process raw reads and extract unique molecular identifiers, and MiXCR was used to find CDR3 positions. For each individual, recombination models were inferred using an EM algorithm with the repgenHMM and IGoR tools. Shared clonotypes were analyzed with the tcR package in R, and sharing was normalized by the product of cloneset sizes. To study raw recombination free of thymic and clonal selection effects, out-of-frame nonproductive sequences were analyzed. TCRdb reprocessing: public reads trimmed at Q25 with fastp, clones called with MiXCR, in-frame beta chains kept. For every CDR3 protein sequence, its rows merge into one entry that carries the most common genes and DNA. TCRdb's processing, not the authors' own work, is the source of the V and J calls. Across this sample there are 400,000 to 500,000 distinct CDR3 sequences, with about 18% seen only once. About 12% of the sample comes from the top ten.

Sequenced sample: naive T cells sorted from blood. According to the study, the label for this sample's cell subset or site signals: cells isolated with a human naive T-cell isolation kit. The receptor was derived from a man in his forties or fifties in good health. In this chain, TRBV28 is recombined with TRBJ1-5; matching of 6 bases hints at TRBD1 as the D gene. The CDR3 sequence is CASRTDRRDNQPQHF. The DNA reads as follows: TGTGCCAGCAGAACGGACAGAAGGGACAATCAGCCCCAGCATTTT.